This T cell receptor beta chain was identified during a study of breast tumors, draining lymph nodes, adjacent tissues. Each CDR3 protein is one row after TCRdb ran MiXCR on the multiplex PCR reads. The data contain roughly 110,000 distinct CDR3 sequences, more than 30% of them singletons. This clonotype was detected ten times or more. Its specificity is not known. The lymph nodes were axillary draining lymph nodes from breast cancer patients. Regarding the study as a whole: That most tumor T cells come from lymph nodes remained unproven. Tumor and nontumor repertoires were significantly more similar in luminal-like than in basal-like breast cancer. Tumor TCR diversity was below lymph nodes but above nontumor tissue.

The CDR3 is 15 residues long. From germline, CDR1 is MNHEY and CDR2 SVGAGI. The trim removed 6 bases at V and 4 bases at J, leaving 7 bases unmatched. This chain connects TRBV6-5 to TRBJ2-2; 8 bases fit TRBD1. The TCR sequence derives from a female donor with breast cancer. Some clones in this sample may be carry-over from other donors' samples. The sequenced sample consisted of axillary lymph node tissue. The DNA of the CDR3 is TGTGCCAGCAGCCTCGGACAGGGTGGCACCGGGGAGCTGTTTTTT. This sequence encodes CASSLGQGGTGELFF.